These 20 T cell receptor beta chains share one sample of origin, sequenced in a study of shared clonotypes between healthy human individuals. Naive CD8 cells were CD45RO-negative, positively selected for CCR7, excluding terminally differentiated effector memory CD45RA+ cells. Clones were sequenced by immunoSEQ multiplex PCR, and TCRdb holds only the in-frame ones, with some missing. Here the sample spans about 2 million clones, over 85% being singletons. The sequenced material came from naive CD8+ T cells sorted from blood. The receptors derive from a young man in good health.

The chain links TRBV6-6 to TRBJ1-2; 9 bases are shared with TRBD1. The V gene's germline CDR1 is MNHNY and CDR2 SVGAGI (reference sequence). V shed 5 bases, J shed 7 bases, and the junction held 5 bases outside the gene matches. CDR3 size: 13 residues. The CDR3 region has the DNA TGTGCCAGCAGTGCCGACAGGGGGGGTGGCTACACCTTC. Translating it yields CASSADRGGGYTF.

Of note for this clone: The same CDR3 arises from other DNA sequences in this sample as well. The genes are TRBV20-1 and TRBJ2-3; no clear D gene. This CDR3 region has 11 residues. Germline values: CDR1 DFQATT, CDR2 SNEGSKA (reference sequence). V dropped 3 bases and J dropped 3 bases, with 4 bases sitting between them. CDR3 sequence: CSARDTDTQYF. The CDR3 DNA reads as TGCAGTGCTAGGGATACAGATACGCAGTATTTT.

This chain connects TRBV4-3 to TRBJ2-7; no clear D gene. This CDR3 is built from 16 residues. V gave up 0 bases and J gave up 0 bases, with 12 bases separating them. Germline lookup yields CDR1 LGHNA and CDR2 YSLEER. The CDR3 nucleotides are TGCGCCAGCAGCCAAGACGTACTCGCGTCCTCCTACGAGCAGTACTTC. Protein: CASSQDVLASSYEQYF.

V is TRBV11-3 and J is TRBJ2-7; D is tentatively TRBD1 or TRBD2 (5 bases each). CDR1 and CDR2 from the germline V gene are SGHNT and YENEEA. CDR3 size: 14 residues. V lost 0 bases and J 6 bases, leaving 12 bases between the germline ends. The CDR3 coding sequence is TGTGCCAGCAGCTTAGATCTTGGTGGGGGCGAGCAGTACTTC. As protein: CASSLDLGGGEQYF.

The rearrangement uses TRBV6-1 and TRBJ1-2; possibly TRBD1 for D (6 bases). The CDR3 contains 14 residues. The ends were cut back, 7 bases at V and 5 bases at J, with 17 bases in the middle. CDR1 and CDR2 from the germline V gene are MNHNS and SASEGT. The CDR3 region is CASILLGTPYGYTF. CDR3 nucleotides: TGTGCCAGCATTCTCCTCGGGACACCTTATGGCTACACCTTC.

The chain recombines TRBV12-5 with TRBJ2-3; 9 bases align to TRBD1. CDR3 length: 16 amino acids. Trimming cost V 7 bases and J 6 bases; bases outside gene matches: 14. Germline assignment: CDR1 LGHNT and CDR2 FRNRAP. The DNA for the CDR3 is TGTGCTAGTGAACCCGGGACAGGGCCCGGGTGGGATACGCAGTATTTT. It is translated as CASEPGTGPGWDTQYF.

The chain combines TRBV5-1 with TRBJ1-3, with D possibly being TRBD1 (6 bases). Germline CDR1 is SGHRS and CDR2 is YFSETQ. The CDR3 is made up of 16 amino acids. V was clipped by 3 bases and J by 5 bases, with 18 bases between them. The CDR3, as DNA: TGCGCCAGCAGCTCCGGACAGAAGGGGCTAAGAAACACCATATATTTT. This gives the protein CASSSGQKGLRNTIYF.

On this clone: This CDR3 is also generated by other DNA sequences in the sample. The V call is TRBV6-5, the J call TRBJ2-7; D may be TRBD2 (5 bases). The V end was cut by 2 bases, the J end by 3 bases, with 11 bases between. This CDR3 has 14 amino acids. CDR1 MNHEY and CDR2 SVGAGI come from the germline V gene. This CDR3 reads CASSYGLGSYEQYF. As DNA, the CDR3 is TGTGCCAGCAGTTACGGGCTAGGGAGCTACGAGCAGTACTTC.

This chain joins TRBV6-5 and TRBJ2-6; D may be TRBD1 (5 bases). Germline loops: CDR1 MNHEY, CDR2 SVGAGI. There are 15 residues in the CDR3. V was clipped by 4 bases and J by 1 base, with 8 bases between them. CDR3 nucleotide sequence: TGTGCCAGCAGTTTGCAGGGATCTGGGGCCAACGTCCTGACTTTC. Amino acid sequence: CASSLQGSGANVLTF.

This clone appeared once. CDR3 in DNA: TGTGCCAGCAACGGTGTCCACAATGAGCAGTTCTTC. Its protein product is CASNGVHNEQFF. This chain connects TRBV7-9 to TRBJ2-1; no firm D call. Trimming shortened V by 7 bases and J by 5 bases, and 9 bases separated the two germline ends. The CDR3 sequence is 12 residues long. Germline V gene data show CDR1 as SEHNR and CDR2 as FQNEAQ (reference sequence).

Only one count was recorded for this clone. The rearrangement joins TRBV7-9 to TRBJ2-5, with D perhaps TRBD2 (5 bases). V was cut by 5 bases and J by 2 bases, with 9 bases left in between. The germline CDR1 and CDR2 sequences are SEHNR and FQNEAQ (reference sequence). The CDR3 has 13 amino acids. Here the CDR3 DNA reads TGTGCCAGCAGCGGCGGGCTTCAAGAGACCCAGTACTTC. It encodes CASSGGLQETQYF.

This sequence joins TRBV6-5 and TRBJ1-4, with D hard to call. CDR3 size: 13 residues. The V end lost 4 bases, the J end lost 4 bases, and 7 bases lay between the germline ends. CDR1 and CDR2 from the germline V gene are MNHEY and SVGAGI. CDR3 sequence reads: CASSWDYNEKLFF. The CDR3 nucleotides are TGTGCCAGCAGTTGGGATTATAATGAAAAACTGTTTTTT.

This sequence joins TRBV2 and TRBJ1-2; D unclear. The CDR3 is 13 residues long. Trimming removed 10 bases from V and 6 bases from J, with 18 bases in between. Germline V gives CDR1 SNHLY, CDR2 FYNNEI. The CDR3, as DNA: TGTGCCAACTTACAATCAACTTCGAATGGCTACACCTTC. Residues: CANLQSTSNGYTF.

The chain combines TRBV6-1 with TRBJ2-1, with TRBD1 matching over 7 bases. The CDR3 is 15 residues long. V lost 1 base to trimming and J lost 1 base; unmatched junction nucleotides: 1. Germline CDR1 reads MNHNS; CDR2 reads SASEGT. CDR3 loop: CASSEEGASYNEQFF. The CDR3 coding sequence is TGTGCCAGCAGTGAAGAGGGGGCTTCCTACAATGAGCAGTTCTTC.

This chain connects TRBV2 to TRBJ1-1, with D possibly matching TRBD1 (5 bases). The CDR3 is 15 residues long. V lost 3 bases to trimming and J lost 1 base, with 12 bases between them. Germline V CDR1 and CDR2: SNHLY, FYNNEI. As DNA, the CDR3 is TGTGCCAGCAGTGATAGTCAGGGAGGGAACACTGAAGCTTTCTTT. This sequence encodes CASSDSQGGNTEAFF.

The genes are TRBV27 and TRBJ2-1, with unresolved D. CDR1 is MNHEY and CDR2 is SMNVEV in the germline V gene (reference sequence). Trimming cost V 1 base and J 8 bases, with 12 bases left between them. CDR3 length: 14 residues. The CDR3 bases are TGTGCCAGCAGTTTATTATCAGTATTGGATGAGCAGTTCTTC. This codes for CASSLLSVLDEQFF.

DNA of the CDR3: TGTGCCAGCAGTACCCTGACCGGGACCCAGTACTTC. Translated, it gives CASSTLTGTQYF. This chain links TRBV5-8 with TRBJ2-5; D not resolved. The V gene lost 5 bases and the J gene lost 7 bases, with 12 bases spanning the gap. CDR3 length equals 12 residues. CDR1 and CDR2 from the germline V gene are SGHTS and YDEGEE.

The chain links TRBV2 to TRBJ1-1; D is unresolved. Germline V gives CDR1 SNHLY, CDR2 FYNNEI. With 7 bases removed from V and 8 bases from J, the gap between germline ends came to 11 bases. This CDR3 has 11 amino acids. The CDR3 loop is CASTSSTEAFF. Written as DNA, the CDR3 is TGTGCCAGCACCTCTTCGACAGAAGCTTTCTTT.

The gene calls are TRBV4-1 and TRBJ2-1; TRBD2 might be the D (5 bases). The length of the CDR3 is 16 residues. Germline values: CDR1 MGHRA, CDR2 YSYEKL. Deletions cut 4 bases from V and 9 bases from J, with 22 bases between. The CDR3 reads CASSLTRPQSRGEQFF. CDR3 nucleotide sequence: TGCGCCAGCAGCCTTACACGGCCCCAATCACGGGGTGAGCAGTTCTTC.

The chain uses TRBV19 and TRBJ1-6; the match to TRBD1 covers 10 bases. V dropped 6 bases and J dropped 11; count of bases not matched to a gene: 13. This CDR3 comprises 16 residues. Germline V gene lookup returns CDR1 LNHDA and CDR2 SQIVND (reference sequence). The CDR3 protein is CASRTQARDRGAPLHF. In nucleotides, the CDR3 is TGTGCCAGTAGAACCCAAGCCCGGGACAGGGGCGCACCCCTCCACTTT.